The next 25 T cell receptor beta chains were all read from a single sample in a study of blood T cell repertoires in COVID-19. Sequenced by immunoSEQ multiplex PCR; TCRdb stores in-frame clones only, minus some. The sample contains over 50,000 clones, more than 75% of which appear only once. The sequenced sample consisted of peripheral blood. The receptors stem from a human donor in a cohort sampled during active COVID-19.

The CDR3 spells CASSIDGQGFYEQYF. The CDR3 DNA reads as TGTGCCAGTAGTATTGACGGACAGGGGTTTTACGAGCAGTACTTC. The gene calls are TRBV19 and TRBJ2-7; 9 bases are shared with TRBD1. Germline V gene data show CDR1 as LNHDA and CDR2 as SQIVND (reference sequence). The CDR3 extends over 15 amino acids. V was clipped by 3 bases and J by 4 bases; unmatched bases: 7.

This clone was counted between two and nine times. The chain carries TRBV29-1 and TRBJ1-1; no reliable D call. The CDR3 consists of 11 residues. Germline V gene data show CDR1 as SQVTM and CDR2 as ANQGSEA. The V end lost 6 bases, the J end lost 9 bases, and 14 bases lay between the germline ends. CDR3: CSVATGEKAFF. The CDR3 DNA is TGCAGCGTCGCAACCGGGGAGAAAGCTTTCTTT.

The chain joins TRBV10-3 to TRBJ2-5; 13 bases match TRBD2. This CDR3 is built from 17 residues. The germline CDR1 and CDR2 sequences are ENHRY and SYGVKD. Germline trimming cut 4 bases from V and 5 bases from J; bases unmatched to any gene: 10. Written as DNA, the CDR3 is TGTGCCATCAGTGGGACCCTCGGGACTAGCGGGACTGAGACCCAGTACTTC. Its protein product is CAISGTLGTSGTETQYF.

The J gene is TRBJ1-3, the V gene TRBV5-4; no reliable D call. Trimming cost V 4 bases and J 0 bases, with 14 bases left between them. Per germline, CDR1 SGHNT and CDR2 YYREEE (reference sequence). The CDR3 length is 16 residues. The CDR3 DNA follows: TGTGCCAGCAGCCCAGACGGACTCCTCTCTGGAAACACCATATATTTT. Translating gives CASSPDGLLSGNTIYF.

This clone was observed a handful of times. The CDR3 protein is CASSPPRGSGYEQYF. In DNA form, the CDR3 reads TGTGCCAGCAGTCCGCCGCGGGGGTCGGGCTACGAGCAGTACTTC. J is TRBJ2-7 and V is TRBV2; 7 bases line up with TRBD2. The CDR3 totals 15 residues. Germline CDR1 SNHLY, CDR2 FYNNEI. The ends lost 5 bases at V and 3 bases at J; junction bases unmatched: 10.

The rearrangement links TRBV21-1 to TRBJ1-1; the table's D gene call, TRBD1, was not cross checked with the DNA. TRBV21-1 is assigned pseudogene status. The CDR3 extends over 16 amino acids. CDR3 DNA: TGTGCCAGCAGCAAACTAAGACAGGTATCGGGCACTGAAGCTTTCTTT. It is translated as CASSKLRQVSGTEAFF.

The J gene is TRBJ1-1, the V gene TRBV7-8; a weak D match, TRBD1 (5 bases). V gave up 5 bases and J gave up 4 bases, with 11 bases separating them. This CDR3 region has 13 residues. CDR1 is SGHVS, CDR2 FQNEAQ, per germline. CDR3 nucleotide sequence: TGTGCCAGCAGCCCTTTAGGGGCCACTGAAGCTTTCTTT. This gives the protein CASSPLGATEAFF.

The chain employs TRBV5-1 and TRBJ1-4, with D uncertain. Trimming pared 7 bases from V and 6 bases from J, leaving 16 bases between. The CDR3 extends over 14 amino acids. Per germline, CDR1 SGHRS and CDR2 YFSETQ. The CDR3 is CASRREGFYEKLFF. Written as DNA, the CDR3 is TGCGCCAGCCGGAGGGAGGGATTTTATGAAAAACTGTTTTTT.

The gene calls are TRBV23-1 and TRBJ2-2; 7 bases are shared with TRBD1. TRBV23-1 is an ORF, with its function uncertain. V shed 4 bases, J shed 0 bases, and the junction held 5 bases outside the gene matches. This CDR3 has 16 residues. The CDR3 coding sequence is TGCGCCAGCAGTCCTGAGGGACAGTCGAACACCGGGGAGCTGTTTTTT. It codes for CASSPEGQSNTGELFF.

The chain carries TRBV19 and TRBJ1-1; 7 bases line up with TRBD1. The V gene end was trimmed by 3 bases and the J gene end by 4 bases; junction bases not matched to a gene: 5. The CDR3 has 14 amino acids. Per the germline V gene, CDR1 is LNHDA and CDR2 is SQIVND (reference sequence). CDR3 residues: CASSMRQGSTEAFF. CDR3 nucleotide sequence: TGTGCCAGTAGTATGCGACAGGGCTCCACTGAAGCTTTCTTT.

The chain recombines TRBV10-2 with TRBJ1-5, with 7 bases fitting TRBD1. CDR1 is WSHSY, CDR2 SAAADI, per germline. The trim removed 5 bases at V and 0 bases at J, leaving 7 bases unmatched. This CDR3 comprises 16 residues. This CDR3 is CASSRGQVSSNQPQHF. CDR3 sequence (DNA): TGCGCCAGCAGTAGGGGGCAGGTTAGTAGCAATCAGCCCCAGCATTTT.

The rearrangement joins TRBV19 to TRBJ2-1; TRBD1 might be the D (6 bases). The CDR3 is made up of 16 amino acids. Germline-derived CDR1 and CDR2 are LNHDA and SQIVND (reference sequence). The V and J ends lost 1 base and 2 bases respectively, with 12 bases between them. The CDR3 DNA follows: TGTGCCAGTAGTATAGGAACCAGGGGACCCTACAATGAGCAGTTCTTC. Translated: CASSIGTRGPYNEQFF. Drawing the rest from reference TRBV19 and TRBJ2-1, the complete variable domain is DGGITQSPKYLFRKEGQNVTLSCEQNLNHDAMYWYRQDPGQGLRLIYYSQIVNDFQKGDIAEGYSVSREKKESFPLTVTSAQKNPTAFYLCASSIGTRGPYNEQFFGPGTRLTVL.

The rearrangement joins TRBV18 to TRBJ2-1, with a tentative D call TRBD2 (5 bases). The CDR3 runs 18 residues. Trimming stripped 0 bases from V and 9 bases from J, with 24 bases between. Germline loops: CDR1 KGHSH, CDR2 LQKENI. In DNA, the CDR3 is TGTGCCAGCTCACCACCGCTCGGGGTTGGCTCGCGGGTGGGTGAGCAGTTCTTC. Amino acid sequence: CASSPPLGVGSRVGEQFF.

The CDR3 reads CASSSASGGALNEQFF. The CDR3 DNA sequence: TGTGCCAGCAGTTCTGCTAGCGGGGGGGCACTGAATGAGCAGTTCTTC. The chain links TRBV6-5 to TRBJ2-1, with 12 bases aligning to TRBD2. The CDR3 totals 16 residues. CDR1 MNHEY and CDR2 SVGAGI come from the germline V gene. With V trimmed by 4 bases and J by 7 bases, 8 bases remained unmatched.

V is TRBV12-3 or TRBV12-4 and J is TRBJ1-5; 7 bases are shared with TRBD1. The V gene end was trimmed by 5 bases and the J gene end by 5 bases; junction bases not matched to a gene: 3. There are 13 residues in the CDR3. The CDR3 sequence: CASSQGTDQPQHF. The CDR3 nucleotides are TGTGCCAGCAGTCAGGGGACAGATCAGCCCCAGCATTTT.

This chain connects TRBV19 to TRBJ1-2; maybe TRBD1 (6 bases). Per germline, CDR1 LNHDA and CDR2 SQIVND (reference sequence). V dropped 7 bases and J dropped 4 bases, with 19 bases sitting between them. CDR3 length equals 15 residues. CDR3 region: CASNRVTPPSYGYTF. For the CDR3, the DNA is TGTGCCAGTAACAGGGTTACTCCTCCTTCCTATGGCTACACCTTC.

V and J are TRBV7-9 and TRBJ1-2; 9 bases are shared with TRBD1. Germline CDR1 SEHNR, CDR2 FQNEAQ (reference sequence). The CDR3 has 14 residues. Trimming removed 5 bases from V and 8 bases from J; junction bases left unmatched: 9. This chain's CDR3 is CASSPTGGGLGYTF. CDR3 DNA sequence: TGTGCCAGCAGCCCTACAGGGGGCGGTTTAGGCTACACCTTC.

The CDR3 loop is CASRPEIGAPEAFF. CDR3 nucleotide sequence: TGTGCCAGCCGCCCTGAAATTGGTGCGCCTGAAGCTTTCTTT. The V call is TRBV6-2 or TRBV6-3, the J call TRBJ1-1; D gene uncertain. The ends were cut back, 8 bases at V and 6 bases at J, with 19 bases in the middle. Germline-derived CDR1 and CDR2 are MNHEY and SVGEGT. The CDR3 is 14 amino acids.

The rearrangement joins TRBV27 to TRBJ2-5, with a possible D match to TRBD2 (6 bases). The CDR3 extends over 11 amino acids. Trimming stripped 5 bases from V and 5 bases from J, with 6 bases between. Germline lookup yields CDR1 MNHEY and CDR2 SMNVEV (reference sequence). DNA of the CDR3: TGTGCCAGCAGTGCGGGGGAGACCCAGTACTTC. It yields the protein CASSAGETQYF.

The chain joins TRBV24-1 to TRBJ2-3, with 16 positions matching TRBD2. CDR1 and CDR2 (germline): KGHDR, SFDVKD. CDR3 length equals 19 residues. Unmatched junction bases numbered 5, after V lost 1 base and J lost 2 bases. The CDR3 is CATSDLGTSGRDSTDTQYF. The CDR3 DNA sequence: TGTGCCACCAGTGATTTAGGGACTAGCGGGAGGGATTCCACAGATACGCAGTATTTT.

This sequence joins TRBV5-5 and TRBJ1-4, with 10 nucleotides matching TRBD1. V shed 4 bases, J shed 0 bases, and the junction held 6 bases outside the gene matches. CDR1 and CDR2 (germline): SGHKS, YYEKEE (reference sequence). The CDR3 has 17 amino acids. This CDR3 is CASSAGQGTATNEKLFF. CDR3 DNA sequence: TGTGCCAGCAGCGCGGGACAGGGGACCGCAACTAATGAAAAACTGTTTTTT.

The chain is built from TRBV30 and TRBJ1-3; D is ambiguous. Germline CDR1 and CDR2: GTSNPN and SVGIG (reference sequence). The V end was cut by 5 bases, the J end by 4 bases, with 6 bases between. The CDR3 length is 11 residues. The DNA of the CDR3 is TGTGCCTGGGGCCTGGGAAACACCATATATTTT. It specifies CAWGLGNTIYF.

This chain's CDR3 is CATSDPVAGEGTDTQYF. In DNA, the CDR3 is TGTGCCACCAGTGATCCCGTAGCGGGGGAGGGCACAGATACGCAGTATTTT. This chain joins TRBV24-1 and TRBJ2-3; 9 bases fit TRBD2. This CDR3 region has 17 residues. Germline V gives CDR1 KGHDR, CDR2 SFDVKD. V dropped 3 bases and J dropped 1; count of bases not matched to a gene: 7.

The chain carries TRBV6-5 and TRBJ1-1, with 8 bases aligning to TRBD1. Trimming cost V 6 bases and J 4 bases; bases outside gene matches: 4. In germline, CDR1 is MNHEY, CDR2 SVGAGI. The CDR3 has 13 amino acids. CDR3 DNA: TGTGCCAGCAGGTTCGACAGGGGCACTGAAGCTTTCTTT. It specifies CASRFDRGTEAFF.

The chain has TRBV9 and TRBJ2-7; 8 bases are a match to TRBD1. CDR3 length equals 15 residues. Trimming cost V 2 bases and J 3 bases; bases outside gene matches: 7. Germline loops: CDR1 SGDLS, CDR2 YYNGEE. The CDR3: CASSVGQGGYYEQYF. In DNA form, the CDR3 reads TGTGCCAGCAGCGTCGGACAGGGTGGTTACTACGAGCAGTACTTC.